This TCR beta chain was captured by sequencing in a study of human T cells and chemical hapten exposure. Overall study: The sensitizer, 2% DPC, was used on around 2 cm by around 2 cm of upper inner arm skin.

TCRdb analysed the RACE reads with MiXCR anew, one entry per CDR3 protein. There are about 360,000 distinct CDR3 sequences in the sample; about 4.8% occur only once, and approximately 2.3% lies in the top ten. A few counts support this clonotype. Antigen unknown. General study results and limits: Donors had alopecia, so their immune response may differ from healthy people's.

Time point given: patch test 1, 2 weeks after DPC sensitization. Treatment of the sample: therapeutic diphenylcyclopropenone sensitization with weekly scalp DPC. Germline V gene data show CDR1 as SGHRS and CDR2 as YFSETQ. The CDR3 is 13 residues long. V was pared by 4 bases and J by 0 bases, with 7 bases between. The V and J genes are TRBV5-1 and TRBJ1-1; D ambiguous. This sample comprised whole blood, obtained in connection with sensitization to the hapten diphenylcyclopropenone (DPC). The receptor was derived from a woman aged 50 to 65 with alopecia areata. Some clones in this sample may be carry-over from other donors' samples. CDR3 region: CASSKTLNTEAFF. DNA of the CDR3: TGCGCCAGCAGCAAAACATTGAACACTGAAGCTTTCTTT.